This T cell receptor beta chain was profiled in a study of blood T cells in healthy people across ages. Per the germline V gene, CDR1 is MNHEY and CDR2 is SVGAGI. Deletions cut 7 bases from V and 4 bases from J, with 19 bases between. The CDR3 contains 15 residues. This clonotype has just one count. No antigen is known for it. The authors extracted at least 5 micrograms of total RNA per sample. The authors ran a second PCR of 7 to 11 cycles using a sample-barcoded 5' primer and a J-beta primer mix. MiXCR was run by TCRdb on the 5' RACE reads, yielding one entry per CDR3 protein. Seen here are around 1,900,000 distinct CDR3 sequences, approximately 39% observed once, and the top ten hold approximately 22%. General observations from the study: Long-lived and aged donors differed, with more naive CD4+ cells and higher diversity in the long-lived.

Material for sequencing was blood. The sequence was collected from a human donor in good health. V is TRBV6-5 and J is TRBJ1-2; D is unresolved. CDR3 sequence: CASTRRRVGGYGYTF. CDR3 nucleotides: TGTGCCAGCACGAGACGTCGTGTGGGAGGCTATGGCTACACCTTC.